This TCR beta chain appears in the sequencing data of a study of CD8+CD57+ T cells in acquired aplastic anemia. Study-level results: Levels of CD8+ Simpson's diversity were not significantly distinct in patients versus controls. Common to patients and controls were twenty-nine CD8+ CDR3 sequences.

According to the study, genomic DNA was the template for TCR beta VDJ and CDR3 profiling. TCRdb re-derived calls from the reads in MiXCR, one entry per CDR3 protein. The sample lists roughly 200,000 distinct CDR3 sequences; 65% were seen once. The germline V gene encodes CDR1 KGHDR and CDR2 SFDVKD. The ends were cut back, 7 bases at V and 5 bases at J, with 16 bases in the middle. The CDR3 is 14 residues long. For this clonotype: Its antigen is undetermined.

Patients chosen for sequencing had CD8+CD57+ cells that had expanded, as shown by flow cytometry. Each of the patients presented with severe acquired aplastic anemia. Prior therapy had not been administered to any patient at the time of blood sampling. The sequence derives from a human donor with aplastic anemia. Sequences were obtained from sorted CD4+, CD8+, or CD8+CD57+ T cells (not recorded which) from PBMCs. The rearrangement joins TRBV24-1 to TRBJ2-5, with a possible D match to TRBD2 (6 bases). The chain's CDR3 is CATRSAGREETQYF. The CDR3 coding sequence is TGTGCCACCAGAAGTGCAGGTCGGGAGGAGACCCAGTACTTC.